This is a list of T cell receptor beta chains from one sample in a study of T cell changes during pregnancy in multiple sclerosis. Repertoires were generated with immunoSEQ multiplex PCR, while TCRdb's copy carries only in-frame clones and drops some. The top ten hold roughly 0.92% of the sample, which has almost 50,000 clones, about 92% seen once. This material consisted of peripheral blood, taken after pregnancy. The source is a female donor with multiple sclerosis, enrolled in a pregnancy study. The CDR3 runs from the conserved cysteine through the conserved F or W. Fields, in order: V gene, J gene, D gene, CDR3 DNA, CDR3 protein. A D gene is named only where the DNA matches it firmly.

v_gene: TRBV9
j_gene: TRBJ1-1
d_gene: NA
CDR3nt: TGTGCCAGCAGCAGAGGTAGGGAGTTAGGCACTGAAGCTTTCTTT
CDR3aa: CASSRGRELGTEAFF

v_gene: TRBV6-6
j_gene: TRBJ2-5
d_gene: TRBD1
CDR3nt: TGTGCCAGCAGTCGAAACCCGGGACAGACGAACCGGTGGGACTTC
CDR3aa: CASSRNPGQTNRWDF

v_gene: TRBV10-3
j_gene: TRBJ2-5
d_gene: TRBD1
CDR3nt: TGTGCCATCAGTTTGGGACAGGGGAGTGGGGAGACCCAGTACTTC
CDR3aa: CAISLGQGSGETQYF

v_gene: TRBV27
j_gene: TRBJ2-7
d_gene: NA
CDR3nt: TGTGCCAGCAGTTTAACTGGGGCGCCCTACGAGCAGTACTTC
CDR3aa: CASSLTGAPYEQYF

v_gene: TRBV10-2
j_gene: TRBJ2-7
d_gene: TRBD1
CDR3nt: TGCGCCAGCAGTCGGACAGGGCGTCACGAGCAGTACTTC
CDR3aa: CASSRTGRHEQYF

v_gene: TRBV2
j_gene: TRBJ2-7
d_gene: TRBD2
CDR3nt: TGTGCCAGCAGTGAAGGACCCGGGAGGGGGCAGTACTTC
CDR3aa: CASSEGPGRGQYF

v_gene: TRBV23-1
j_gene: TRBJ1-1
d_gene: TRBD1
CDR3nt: TGCGCCAGCAGTCCCCAGAGGGGACAGGGCAACACTGAAGCTTTCTTT
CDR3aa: CASSPQRGQGNTEAFF

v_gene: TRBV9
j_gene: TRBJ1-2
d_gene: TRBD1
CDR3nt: TGTGCCAGCAGCGTAGCAGACAGGGGAGGCTATGGCTACACCTTC
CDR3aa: CASSVADRGGYGYTF

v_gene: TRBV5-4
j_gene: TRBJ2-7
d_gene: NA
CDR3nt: TGTGCCAGCAGCTTGTACCAAACAGGAGAGAAGCAGTACTTC
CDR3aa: CASSLYQTGEKQYF

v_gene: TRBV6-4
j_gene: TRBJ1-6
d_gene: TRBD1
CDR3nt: TGTGCCAGCAGTGAGACAGGGGGCACATCACCCCTCCACTTT
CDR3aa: CASSETGGTSPLHF

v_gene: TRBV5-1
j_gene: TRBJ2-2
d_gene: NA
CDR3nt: TGCGCCAGCAGCACCTACAGGGTAGGCACCGGGGAGCTGTTTTTT
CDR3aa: CASSTYRVGTGELFF

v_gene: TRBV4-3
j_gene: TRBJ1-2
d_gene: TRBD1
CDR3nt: TGCGCCAGCAGCCAAGTTGGGACAGCGGACTATGGCTACACCTTC
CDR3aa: CASSQVGTADYGYTF